The 10 T cell receptor beta chains presented below share a single source sample, sequenced in a study of Graves' ophthalmopathy and Graves' hyperthyroidism. Amplification targeted the TCR beta CDR3 regions, with RNA transcripts as the source material. HTBI-primed first-round RT-PCR preceded second-round multiplex PCR. TCRdb reprocessed the multiplex PCR reads with MiXCR, giving one entry per CDR3 protein. Here the sample spans hundreds of thousands of distinct CDR3 sequences, 15% being singletons. The sequenced material came from peripheral blood. Receptors were obtained from a woman under 30 with stable Graves' hyperthyroidism.

About this clonotype: The junction shows a germline mismatch at one end, possibly a read error. The chain joins TRBV7-3 to TRBJ1-1; D ambiguous. The CDR3 length is 14 residues. CDR1 is SGHTA and CDR2 is FQGTGA in the germline V gene. The CDR3 here is CASSLGIQNTDAFF. The CDR3 coding sequence is TGTGCCAGCAGCTTAGGGATTCAGAACACTGATGCTTTCTTT.

This clonotype has ten or more counts. The chain carries TRBV6-1 and TRBJ2-5, with 13 bases identical to TRBD2. CDR3 length equals 15 residues. Germline lookup yields CDR1 MNHNS and CDR2 SASEGT. V lost 6 bases and J lost 5; bases outside the gene matches: 6. This CDR3 is CASSTSGGGRETQYF. In DNA, the CDR3 is TGTGCCAGCAGCACTAGCGGGGGGGGCCGGGAGACCCAGTACTTC.

This clonotype was detected ten times or more. This chain connects TRBV12-3 or TRBV12-4 to TRBJ1-1, with D possibly being TRBD1 (6 bases). This CDR3 region has 15 residues. V shed 5 bases and J shed 3 bases, with 16 bases lying between them. The CDR3 loop is CASSAPTGIYTEAFF. The CDR3 bases are TGTGCCAGCAGTGCACCGACAGGTATTTACACTGAAGCTTTCTTT.

This clonotype was picked up many times. The chain links TRBV6-2 or TRBV6-3 to TRBJ1-1; D is perhaps TRBD1 (5 bases). CDR1 MNHEY and CDR2 SVGEGT come from the germline V gene. V was shortened by 11 bases and J by 4 bases, with 20 bases between the two germline ends. The CDR3 has 14 residues. Written as DNA, the CDR3 is TGTGCCGGTCGGGATGGGGGATCTGGCACTGAAGCTTTCTTT. Its translation is CAGRDGGSGTEAFF.

This clonotype was seen at least ten times. V is TRBV2 and J is TRBJ2-6; D possibly corresponds to TRBD1 (6 bases). There are 17 residues in the CDR3. CDR1 is SNHLY and CDR2 is FYNNEI in the germline V gene. V gave up 6 bases and J gave up 1 base, with 16 bases separating them. The CDR3 sequence: CASRRWTARSGANVLTF. The CDR3 bases are TGTGCCAGCAGGAGATGGACAGCACGGTCTGGGGCCAACGTCCTGACTTTC.

This clonotype was seen many times. J is TRBJ2-5 and V is TRBV6-2 or TRBV6-3, with 7 bases that match TRBD2. The germline V gene encodes CDR1 MNHEY and CDR2 SVGEGT. V was pared by 7 bases and J by 5 bases, with 4 bases of the junction left unmatched. CDR3 length equals 12 residues. CDR3 sequence: CASKRGWETQYF. CDR3 nucleotide sequence: TGTGCCAGCAAGCGGGGTTGGGAGACCCAGTACTTC.

This clonotype has a count of ten or more. CDR3 residues: CASSGEDGLYYEQYF. The CDR3 coding sequence is TGTGCCAGCAGCGGGGAGGACGGCCTATACTACGAGCAGTACTTC. The chain couples TRBV6-2 or TRBV6-3 to TRBJ2-7, with a weak D call TRBD2 (6 bases). Germline V CDR1 and CDR2: MNHEY, SVGEGT. CDR3 length: 15 residues. V lost 6 bases, J lost 3 bases, and 18 bases lay in between.

A few counts support this clonotype. This sequence joins TRBV4-2 and TRBJ2-4; 8 nucleotides align to TRBD2. V shed 1 base and J 9 bases; nucleotides not matched to a gene: 5. This CDR3 has 14 residues. CDR1 and CDR2 (germline): LGHNA, YNFKEQ. The CDR3 nucleotides read TGTGCCAGCAGCCAAGGCGGGACTAGTGGCATTCAGTACTTC. Amino acids: CASSQGGTSGIQYF.

This clonotype was seen ten or more times. This chain connects TRBV19 to TRBJ1-2, with TRBD1 identical over 10 bases. This CDR3 region has 16 residues. V dropped 10 bases and J dropped 2; count of bases not matched to a gene: 13. From germline, CDR1 is LNHDA and CDR2 SQIVND (reference sequence). Here the CDR3 reads CATTGPPGQGNYGYTF. CDR3 bases: TGTGCCACCACGGGACCTCCGGGACAGGGGAACTATGGCTACACCTTC.

This clonotype was detected many times. This chain joins TRBV12-5 and TRBJ2-2; D not certain. There are 15 residues in the CDR3. V dropped 0 bases and J dropped 2 bases, with 7 bases sitting between them. Germline CDR1 LGHNT, CDR2 FRNRAP. In nucleotides, the CDR3 is TGTGCTAGTGGTTTGGTGGGCTATAACACCGGGGAGCTGTTTTTT. Amino acids: CASGLVGYNTGELFF.